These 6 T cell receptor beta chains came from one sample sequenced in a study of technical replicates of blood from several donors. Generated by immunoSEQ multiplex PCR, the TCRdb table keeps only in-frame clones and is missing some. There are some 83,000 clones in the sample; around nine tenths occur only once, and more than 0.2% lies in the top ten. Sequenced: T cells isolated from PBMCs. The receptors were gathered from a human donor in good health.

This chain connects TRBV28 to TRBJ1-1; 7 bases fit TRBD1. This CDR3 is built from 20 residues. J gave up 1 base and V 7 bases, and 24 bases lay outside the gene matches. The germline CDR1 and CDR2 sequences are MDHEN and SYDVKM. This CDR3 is CASTKGQPGQGVGKNTEAFF. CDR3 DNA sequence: TGTGCCAGCACCAAAGGCCAGCCAGGCCAGGGGGTTGGTAAGAACACTGAAGCTTTCTTT.

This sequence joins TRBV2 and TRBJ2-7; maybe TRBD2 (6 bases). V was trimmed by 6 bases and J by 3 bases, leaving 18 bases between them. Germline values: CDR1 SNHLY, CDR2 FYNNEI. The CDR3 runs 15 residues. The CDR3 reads CASRVPGASNYEQYF. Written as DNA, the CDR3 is TGTGCCAGCAGGGTACCGGGAGCTTCTAACTACGAGCAGTACTTC.

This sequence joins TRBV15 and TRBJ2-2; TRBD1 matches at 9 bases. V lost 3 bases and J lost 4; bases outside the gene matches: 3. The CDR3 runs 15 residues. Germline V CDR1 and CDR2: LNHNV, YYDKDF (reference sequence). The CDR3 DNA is TGTGCCACCAGCAGTAAGACAGGGGGCACCGGGGAGCTGTTTTTT. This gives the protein CATSSKTGGTGELFF.

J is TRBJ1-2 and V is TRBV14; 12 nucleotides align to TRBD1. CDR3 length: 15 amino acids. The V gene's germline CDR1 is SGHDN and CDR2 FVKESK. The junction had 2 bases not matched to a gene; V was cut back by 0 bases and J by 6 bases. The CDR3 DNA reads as TGTGCCAGCAGCCAAGAAGGGACAGGGGGCCATGGCTACACCTTC. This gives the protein CASSQEGTGGHGYTF.

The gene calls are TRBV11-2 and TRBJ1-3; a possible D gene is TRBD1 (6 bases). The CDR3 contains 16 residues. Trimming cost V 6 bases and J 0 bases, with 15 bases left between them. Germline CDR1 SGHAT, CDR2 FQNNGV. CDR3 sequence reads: CASRTWGTHSGNTIYF. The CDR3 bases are TGTGCCAGCAGGACGTGGGGGACACACTCTGGAAACACCATATATTTT.

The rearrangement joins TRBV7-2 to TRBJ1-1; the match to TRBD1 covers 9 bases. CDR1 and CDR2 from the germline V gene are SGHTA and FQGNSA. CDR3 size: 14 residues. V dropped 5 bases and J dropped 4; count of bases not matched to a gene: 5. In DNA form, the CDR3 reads TGTGCCAGCAGCCAACAGGGGGCGGGCACTGAAGCTTTCTTT. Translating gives CASSQQGAGTEAFF. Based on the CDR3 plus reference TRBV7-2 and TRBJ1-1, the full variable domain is GAGVSQSPSNKVTEKGKDVELRCDPISGHTALYWYRQSLGQGLEFLIYFQGNSAPDKSGLPSDRFSAERTGGSVSTLTIQRTQQEDSAVYLCASSQQGAGTEAFFGQGTRLTVV.